These 13 T cell receptor beta chains originate from one sample sequenced in a study of cytomegalovirus exposure and HLA in healthy donors. Sequencing was performed with immunoSEQ multiplex PCR; in TCRdb, only in-frame clones are kept and a portion is missing. This table holds about 56,000 clones, around nine tenths found once. Sequencing was performed on PBMCs. Receptors were obtained from a young man in good health and CMV-seronegative.

This clone was counted a single time. This rearrangement joins TRBV6-6 to TRBJ2-3; 13 nucleotides agree with TRBD2. CDR1 is MNHNY and CDR2 is SVGAGI in the germline V gene (reference sequence). This CDR3 region has 16 residues. V lost 5 bases to trimming and J lost 6 bases; unmatched junction nucleotides: 8. The CDR3 spells CASSPRLAGGSDTQYF. In DNA, the CDR3 is TGTGCCAGCAGTCCGAGACTAGCGGGAGGTTCTGATACGCAGTATTTT.

CDR3 bases: TGTGCCAGCAGAACCGGAGTTGTGGGTCTCACCGGGGAGCTGTTTTTT. It encodes CASRTGVVGLTGELFF. The V call is TRBV11-2, the J call TRBJ2-2; D is ambiguous. CDR3 size: 16 residues. CDR1 SGHAT and CDR2 FQNNGV come from the germline V gene. V was cut by 6 bases and J by 4 bases, with 18 bases left in between.

Of note for this clone: A junction boundary mismatches the germline segment, possibly from a read error. The chain has TRBV7-7 and TRBJ2-7, with D possibly TRBD2 on 5 matching bases. This CDR3 is built from 13 residues. Germline V gives CDR1 SSHAT, CDR2 FNYEAQ (reference sequence). CDR3 sequence: CASSLEAATEQYF. As DNA, the CDR3 is TGTGCTAGCAGCTTAGAAGCGGCCACCGAGCAGTACTTC.

The CDR3 loop reads CASSQETPPPNTQYF. In DNA, the CDR3 is TGCGCCAGCAGCCAAGAGACTCCTCCCCCGAATACGCAGTATTTT. The chain joins TRBV4-3 to TRBJ2-3; no firm D call. Trimming left V 0 bases short and J 7 bases short, with 14 bases between. CDR3 length: 15 residues. Germline CDR1 reads LGHNA; CDR2 reads YSLEER.

V is TRBV2 and J is TRBJ1-5, with D possibly TRBD1 on 6 matching bases. The CDR3 has 13 amino acids. V shed 6 bases and J shed 7 bases, with 13 bases lying between them. Germline values: CDR1 SNHLY, CDR2 FYNNEI. For the CDR3, the DNA is TGTGCCAGCAGCTACAGGGAGGGCCAGCCCCAGCATTTT. Its protein is CASSYREGQPQHF.

This rearrangement joins TRBV19 to TRBJ2-3, with 8 bases that match TRBD2. Germline lookup yields CDR1 LNHDA and CDR2 SQIVND (reference sequence). The V gene end was trimmed by 5 bases and the J gene end by 3 bases; junction bases not matched to a gene: 7. The CDR3 runs 15 residues. CDR3 DNA: TGTGCCAGTAGTTCAGCGGGAGCTGGAACAGATACGCAGTATTTT. As protein: CASSSAGAGTDTQYF. Full variable domain (missing parts from reference TRBV19 and TRBJ2-3): DGGITQSPKYLFRKEGQNVTLSCEQNLNHDAMYWYRQDPGQGLRLIYYSQIVNDFQKGDIAEGYSVSREKKESFPLTVTSAQKNPTAFYLCASSSAGAGTDTQYFGPGTRLTVL.

The V call is TRBV2, the J call TRBJ1-4; D uncertain. The CDR3 has 14 residues. V lost 4 bases and J lost 7, with 13 bases in between. Germline V gene sequence: CDR1 SNHLY, CDR2 FYNNEI. In DNA, the CDR3 is TGTGCCAGCAGTGTGCTCGGGGAGGCTGAAAAACTGTTTTTT. Its protein is CASSVLGEAEKLFF.

This sequence joins TRBV6-5 and TRBJ2-5, with a weak D call TRBD2 (6 bases). Germline lookup yields CDR1 MNHEY and CDR2 SVGAGI. The CDR3 is made up of 16 amino acids. V was cut by 0 bases and J by 5 bases, with 16 bases left in between. This CDR3 is CASSYSCWEVRETQYF. The CDR3 region has the DNA TGTGCCAGCAGTTACTCGTGTTGGGAGGTCCGCGAGACCCAGTACTTC.

The chain carries TRBV12-5 and TRBJ2-3; D is ambiguous. The CDR3 length is 14 residues. The V end lost 1 base, the J end lost 3 bases, and 8 bases lay between the germline ends. Germline V gene data show CDR1 as LGHNT and CDR2 as FRNRAP. The CDR3 nucleotides read TGTGCTAGTGGTTTGGGCAGCGATACAGATACGCAGTATTTT. This sequence encodes CASGLGSDTDTQYF.

The chain has TRBV27 and TRBJ2-2; D is perhaps TRBD2 (7 bases). The CDR3 contains 15 residues. CDR1 and CDR2 (germline): MNHEY, SMNVEV (reference sequence). The germline V and J ends were trimmed by 6 bases and 6 bases, with 17 bases remaining between them. CDR3 sequence: CASSLGRGASGELFF. DNA of the CDR3: TGTGCCAGCAGCCTGGGTCGGGGGGCCTCCGGGGAGCTGTTTTTT.

In the case of this clone: Other DNA sequences in the same sample also yield this CDR3. J is TRBJ2-7 and V is TRBV5-1; tentative D call: TRBD2 (5 bases). CDR1 is SGHRS, CDR2 YFSETQ, per germline. Between the trimmed V and J ends, which lost 3 bases and 5 bases, there was a span of 9 bases. This CDR3 has 12 amino acids. CDR3 sequence reads: CASSSRGNEQYF. CDR3 nucleotides: TGCGCCAGCAGCTCCCGAGGGAACGAGCAGTACTTC.

V usage is TRBV6-5 and J usage is TRBJ2-2, with D perhaps matching TRBD2 (5 bases). This CDR3 spans 14 amino acids. Germline CDR1 reads MNHEY; CDR2 reads SVGAGI. Trimming removed 9 bases from V and 6 bases from J, with 17 bases in between. The CDR3 region has the DNA TGTGCCAGTAGTCGGTCCGGACTGGCCGGGGAGCTGTTTTTT. It is translated as CASSRSGLAGELFF.

CDR3 sequence: CASSPTLGTNTEAFF. The CDR3 nucleotides read TGTGCCAGCAGCCCCACCCTCGGGACTAACACTGAAGCTTTCTTT. The rearrangement uses TRBV14 and TRBJ1-1; maybe TRBD1 (5 bases). The CDR3 spans 15 residues. V was clipped by 4 bases and J by 2 bases, with 14 bases between them. Germline assignment: CDR1 SGHDN and CDR2 FVKESK.